This T cell receptor beta chain comes out of a study of response to subunit inactivated influenza vaccine. From the RT-PCR reads, TCRdb called clonotypes with MiXCR, one entry per CDR3 protein. The sample shows roughly 700,000 distinct CDR3 sequences, around a sixth of them seen only once. The CDR3 contains 16 residues. Trimming left V 5 bases short and J 6 bases short, with 20 bases between. Germline loops: CDR1 SGHTA, CDR2 FQGNSA. The sequence was collected from a man aged 50 to 60 who received an inactivated influenza vaccine. The rearrangement links TRBV7-2 to TRBJ2-1, with D perhaps TRBD1 or TRBD2 (5 bases each). The sample here was PBMCs from blood, taken approximately 12 days after vaccination. Written as DNA, the CDR3 is TGTGCCAGCAGCATCCGGGACCCCATAATCCGCAATGAGCAGTTCTTC. Its protein is CASSIRDPIIRNEQFF.